Its frequency marks the clone carrying this T cell receptor (beta chain) as medium-sized. Antigen specificity is unknown. CD8+ T cell subsets were each sorted in triplicate, 300,000 or so cells apiece. Within the CD8+ T cell compartment, naive cells were CD45RO-CCR7+CD27+CD95-. Germline values: CDR1 SGHVS, CDR2 FNYEAQ. The length of the CDR3 is 15 residues. The TRB cDNA libraries were prepared by 5' RACE with UMI labels. One entry per CDR3 protein, without DNA, is what TCRdb gives after re-calling the 5' RACE reads. Its table lists some 8,700 distinct CDR3 sequences. The data were obtained in a study of CXCR3-negative and CXCR3-positive naive CD8 T cells. Broader study findings: Memory cells showed distinct TRBV-TRBJ patterns, while the two naive subsets matched.

The sequenced sample consisted of naive CXCR3- CD8+ T cells from blood. The subset: CD45RO-CCR7+CD27+CD95- naive CD8+ T cells lacking CXCR3 (TNR3-). V usage is TRBV7-6 and J usage is TRBJ2-1. The source of this sequence is a human donor in good health. Some clones in this sample may be carry-over from other donors' samples. The CDR3 loop reads CASSLAGGTYNEQFF.